Below, one T cell receptor beta chain is given with its context. Both CD4+ and CD8+ T cells were negatively isolated, and TEMRA cells underwent FACS enrichment. CDR1 and CDR2 from the germline V gene are SGHRS and YFSETQ. Trimming pared 1 base from V and 1 base from J, leaving 17 bases between. The CDR3 is 17 amino acids. The data derive from a study of CD8 T cells in Susac syndrome. Random hexamers were used to reverse transcribe an amount of roughly 0.45 to 1 ug RNA. From the immunoSEQ multiplex PCR reads, TCRdb called clonotypes with MiXCR, one entry per CDR3 protein. The sample includes about 210,000 distinct CDR3 sequences, 95% seen only once; the top ten take 0.095%.

The sequenced sample was CD4+ T cells from PBMCs. V gene TRBV5-1 combines with J gene TRBJ1-2, with D possibly TRBD1 on 5 matching bases. This receptor was identified in a human donor with multiple sclerosis. This CDR3 reads CASSLSGLGDSNYGYTF. DNA for the CDR3: TGCGCCAGCAGCTTGAGTGGCCTTGGAGACAGTAACTATGGCTACACCTTC.